The clone carrying this T cell receptor beta chain turned up a few times. Antigen specificity is unknown. The sample comes from a study of human T cells and chemical hapten exposure. MiXCR was run by TCRdb on the RACE reads, yielding one entry per CDR3 protein. The table includes about 380,000 distinct CDR3 sequences, 5% to 6.5% detected once. The CDR3 runs to 16 residues. Trimming at V came to 6 bases and at J to 4 bases, leaving 12 bases not matched to a gene. Germline CDR1 and CDR2: MNHNS and SASEGT. Stated time point: pre-sensitization, week 0. Regarding treatment: therapeutic diphenylcyclopropenone sensitization with weekly scalp DPC. Unfractionated whole blood yielded total RNA. Study-level findings and limits: The study found that PT1 expanded TCR counts correlated positively with patch test score. No change in TCRs above 1 in 1000 frequency was produced by DPC sensitization.

The rearrangement uses TRBV6-1 and TRBJ1-2; 9 nucleotides agree with TRBD1. The receptor comes from a woman in her forties or fifties with alopecia areata. Some clones in this sample may be carry-over from other donors' samples. The specimen was whole blood, collected in connection with sensitization to the hapten diphenylcyclopropenone (DPC). Here the CDR3 reads CASSAGTGNAAYGYTF. Written as DNA, the CDR3 is TGTGCCAGCAGCGCCGGGACAGGGAACGCCGCCTATGGCTACACCTTC.